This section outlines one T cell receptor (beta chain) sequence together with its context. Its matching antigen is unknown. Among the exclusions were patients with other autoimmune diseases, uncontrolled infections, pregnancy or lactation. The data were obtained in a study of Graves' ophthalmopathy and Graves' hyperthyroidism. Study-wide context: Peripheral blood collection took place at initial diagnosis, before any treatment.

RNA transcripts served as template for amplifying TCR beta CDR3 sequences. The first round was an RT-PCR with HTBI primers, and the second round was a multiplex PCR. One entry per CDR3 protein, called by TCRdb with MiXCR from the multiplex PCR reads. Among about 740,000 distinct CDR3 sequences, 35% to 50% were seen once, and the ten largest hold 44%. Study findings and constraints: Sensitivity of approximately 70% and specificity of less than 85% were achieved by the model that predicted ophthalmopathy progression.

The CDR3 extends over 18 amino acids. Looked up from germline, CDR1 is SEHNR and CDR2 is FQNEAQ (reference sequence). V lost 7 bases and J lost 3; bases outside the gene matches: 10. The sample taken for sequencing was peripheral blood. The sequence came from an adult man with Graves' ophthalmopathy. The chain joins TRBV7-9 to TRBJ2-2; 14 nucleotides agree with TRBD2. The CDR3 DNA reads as TGTGCCAGCACCCCTTATGGACTAGCGGGAGGTGACACCGGGGAGCTGTTTTTT. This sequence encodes CASTPYGLAGGDTGELFF.